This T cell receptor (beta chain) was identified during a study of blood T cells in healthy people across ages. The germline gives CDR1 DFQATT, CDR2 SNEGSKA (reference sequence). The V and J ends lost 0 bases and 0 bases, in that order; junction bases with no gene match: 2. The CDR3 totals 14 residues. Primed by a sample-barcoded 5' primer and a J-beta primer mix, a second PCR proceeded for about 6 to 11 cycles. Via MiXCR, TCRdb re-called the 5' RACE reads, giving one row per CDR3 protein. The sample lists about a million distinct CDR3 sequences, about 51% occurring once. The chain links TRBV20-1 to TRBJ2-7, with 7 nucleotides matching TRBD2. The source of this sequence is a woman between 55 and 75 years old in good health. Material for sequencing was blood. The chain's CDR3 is CSARDTSASYEQYF. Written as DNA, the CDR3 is TGCAGTGCTAGAGATACTAGCGCCTCCTACGAGCAGTACTTC.